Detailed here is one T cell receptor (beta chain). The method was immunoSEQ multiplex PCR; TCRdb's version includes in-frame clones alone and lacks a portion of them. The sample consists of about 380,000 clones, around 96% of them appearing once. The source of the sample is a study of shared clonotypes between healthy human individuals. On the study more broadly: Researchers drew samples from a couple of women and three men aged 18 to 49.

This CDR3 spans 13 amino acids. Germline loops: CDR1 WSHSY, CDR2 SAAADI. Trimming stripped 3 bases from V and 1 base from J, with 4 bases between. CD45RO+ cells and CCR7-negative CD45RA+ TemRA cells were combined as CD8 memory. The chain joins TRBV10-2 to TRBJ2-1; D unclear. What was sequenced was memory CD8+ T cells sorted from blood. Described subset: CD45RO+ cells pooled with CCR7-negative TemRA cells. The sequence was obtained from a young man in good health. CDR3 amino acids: CASSELSYNEQFF. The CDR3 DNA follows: TGCGCCAGCAGTGAACTGTCCTACAATGAGCAGTTCTTC.